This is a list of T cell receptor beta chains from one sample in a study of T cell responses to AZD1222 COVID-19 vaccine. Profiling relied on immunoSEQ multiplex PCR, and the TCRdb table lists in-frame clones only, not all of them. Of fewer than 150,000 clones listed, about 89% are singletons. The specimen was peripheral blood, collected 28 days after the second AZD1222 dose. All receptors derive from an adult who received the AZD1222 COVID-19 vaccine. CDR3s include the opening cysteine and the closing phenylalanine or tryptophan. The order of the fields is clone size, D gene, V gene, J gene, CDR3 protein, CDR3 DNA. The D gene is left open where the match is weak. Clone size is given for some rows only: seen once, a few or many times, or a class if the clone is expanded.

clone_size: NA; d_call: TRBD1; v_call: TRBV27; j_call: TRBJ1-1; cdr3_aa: CASTSNRGNTEAFF; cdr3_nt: TGTGCCAGCACTTCGAACAGGGGGAACACTGAAGCTTTCTTT
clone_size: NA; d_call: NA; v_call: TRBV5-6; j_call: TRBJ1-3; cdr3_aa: CASSLAGAGNTIYF; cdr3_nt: TGTGCCAGCAGCTTGGCTGGGGCTGGAAACACCATATATTTT
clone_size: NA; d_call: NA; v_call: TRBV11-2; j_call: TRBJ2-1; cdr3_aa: CASSLGSSSLISYNEQFF; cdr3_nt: TGTGCCAGCAGCTTAGGATCGTCTAGCTTAATTTCCTACAATGAGCAGTTCTTC
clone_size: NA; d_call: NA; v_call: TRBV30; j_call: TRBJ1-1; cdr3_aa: CAWFSMGDRRMTEAFF; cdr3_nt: TGTGCCTGGTTTTCGATGGGTGACAGGAGGATGACTGAAGCTTTCTTT
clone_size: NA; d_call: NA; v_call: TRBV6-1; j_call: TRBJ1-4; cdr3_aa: CASSVWRGDGSNEKLFF; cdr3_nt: TGTGCCAGCAGTGTCTGGCGGGGGGATGGTTCTAATGAAAAACTGTTTTTT
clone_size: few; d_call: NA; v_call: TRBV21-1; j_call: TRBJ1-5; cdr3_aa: CASSRRTVCFNQPQHF; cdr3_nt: TGTGCCAGCAGCCGTAGGACAGTTTGCTTCAATCAGCCCCAGCATTTT
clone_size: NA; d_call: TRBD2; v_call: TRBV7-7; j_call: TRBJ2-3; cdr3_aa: CASSAGLAGVTDTQYF; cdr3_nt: TGTGCCAGCAGCGCGGGACTAGCGGGAGTTACAGATACGCAGTATTTT
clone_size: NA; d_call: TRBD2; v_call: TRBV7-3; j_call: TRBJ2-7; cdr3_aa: CASSLGGIDEQYF; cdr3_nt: TGTGCCAGCAGCTTGGGAGGGATTGACGAGCAGTACTTC
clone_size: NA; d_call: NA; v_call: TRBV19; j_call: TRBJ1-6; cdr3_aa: CASSKDRYNSPLHF; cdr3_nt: TGTGCCAGTAGTAAAGACAGGTATAATTCACCCCTCCACTTT
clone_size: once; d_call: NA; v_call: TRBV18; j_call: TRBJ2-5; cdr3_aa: CASSPQWDIPETQYF; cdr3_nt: TGTGCCAGCTCACCACAGTGGGACATTCCAGAGACCCAGTACTTC
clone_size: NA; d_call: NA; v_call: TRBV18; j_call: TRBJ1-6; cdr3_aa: CASSPDQAVYNSPLHF; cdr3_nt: TGTGCCAGCTCACCGGATCAAGCAGTGTATAATTCACCCCTCCACTTT
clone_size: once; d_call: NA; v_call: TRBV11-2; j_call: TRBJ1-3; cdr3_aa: CASSAGTVPGNTIYF; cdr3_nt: TGTGCCAGCAGCGCCGGGACGGTGCCTGGAAACACCATATATTTT
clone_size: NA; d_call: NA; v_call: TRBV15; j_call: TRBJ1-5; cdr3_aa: CATSRGLNNQPQHF; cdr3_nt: TGTGCCACCAGCAGAGGTCTTAACAATCAGCCCCAGCATTTT
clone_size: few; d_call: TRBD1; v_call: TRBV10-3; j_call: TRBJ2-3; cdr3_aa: CAITPGQGGADTQYF; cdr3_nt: TGTGCCATCACCCCGGGACAGGGAGGGGCAGATACGCAGTATTTT
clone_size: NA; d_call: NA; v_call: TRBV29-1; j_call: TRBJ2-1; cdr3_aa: CSVEDGSYNEQFF; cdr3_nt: TGCAGCGTTGAAGACGGGAGCTACAATGAGCAGTTCTTC
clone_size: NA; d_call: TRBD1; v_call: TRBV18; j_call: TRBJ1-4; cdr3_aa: CASSLISGTGEKLFF; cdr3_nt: TGTGCCAGCTCACTTATTTCCGGGACAGGGGAAAAACTGTTTTTT
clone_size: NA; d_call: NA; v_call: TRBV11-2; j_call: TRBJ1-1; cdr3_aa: CASSLASYSGAFF; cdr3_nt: TGTGCCAGCAGCTTAGCGTCGTACTCCGGAGCTTTCTTT
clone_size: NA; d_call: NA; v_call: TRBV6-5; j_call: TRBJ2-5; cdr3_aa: CATRPFSGGETQYF; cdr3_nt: TGTGCCACGAGACCCTTTAGCGGTGGAGAGACCCAGTACTTC
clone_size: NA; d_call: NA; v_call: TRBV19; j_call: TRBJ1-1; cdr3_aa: CASTTLEGPNEAFF; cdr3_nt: TGTGCCAGTACTACCCTGGAGGGACCAAATGAAGCTTTCTTT
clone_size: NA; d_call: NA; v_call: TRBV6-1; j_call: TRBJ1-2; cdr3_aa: CASSESLGGVYGYTF; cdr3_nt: TGTGCCAGCAGTGAGTCCCTAGGGGGGGTCTATGGCTACACCTTC